This T cell receptor beta chain was found in a study of blood T cells in healthy people across ages. Then a second PCR, running about 6 to 12 cycles, was carried out with a sample-barcoded 5' primer and a J-beta primer mix. Researchers report that a template-switch adaptor with 12 random nucleotides tagged each cDNA molecule. TCRdb passed the 5' RACE reads through MiXCR, listing each CDR3 protein once. The sample contains approximately 1,700,000 distinct CDR3 sequences, about two fifths of which appear only once. Broader study findings: Conclusively comparing naive with antigen-experienced cells was impossible with unsorted PBMCs. Strong correlation linked observed beta diversity and percent naive T cells.

From germline, CDR1 is KGHSH and CDR2 LQKENI. Trimming took off 4 bases at V and 3 bases at J, with 12 bases between the two ends. The CDR3 has 14 amino acids. As for this clonotype: Its antigen remains unknown.

The V call is TRBV18, the J call TRBJ1-1, with D maybe TRBD1 (6 bases). The sequence was obtained from a human donor in good health. The sample taken for sequencing was blood. This CDR3 is CASSRGAEDTEAFF. The DNA of the CDR3 is TGTGCCAGCTCACGGGGGGCGGAGGACACTGAAGCTTTCTTT.